These 23 T cell receptor beta chains share one sample of origin, sequenced in a study of OX40 agonist ivuxolimab in advanced cancers. Here immunoSEQ multiplex PCR was the method, and the copy in TCRdb shows in-frame clones only, minus some. The sample lists 10,000 to 15,000 clones; 75% to 90% were seen once. The sequencing used CD4+ or CD8+ T cells sorted from blood, collected in a trial of the OX40 agonist ivuxolimab. The receptor set was obtained from an adult with an advanced solid tumor such as melanoma, head and neck, liver or kidney cancer.

The V call is TRBV7-8, the J call TRBJ2-3, with a possible D match to TRBD2 (7 bases). The V end was cut by 7 bases, the J end by 3 bases, with 32 bases between. CDR1 SGHVS and CDR2 FQNEAQ come from the germline V gene. This CDR3 is built from 20 residues. CDR3 sequence (DNA): TGTGCCAGCAAAGGACCCCGCTTGGGGCGGGGGCCCTTAGGGACAGATACGCAGTATTTT. This codes for CASKGPRLGRGPLGTDTQYF.

The chain carries TRBV5-8 and TRBJ2-7; no clear D gene. V was shortened by 2 bases and J by 2 bases, with 2 bases between the two germline ends. CDR3 length equals 11 residues. Germline V gene sequence: CDR1 SGHTS, CDR2 YDEGEE. DNA of the CDR3: TGTGCCAGCAGCTTTACCTACGAGCAGTACTTC. Translated: CASSFTYEQYF.

Judged by abundance, this clone is medium-sized (0.01 to 0.1%). The chain is built from TRBV7-3 and TRBJ1-1; D call uncertain. The germline V gene has CDR1 SGHTA and CDR2 FQGTGA. The CDR3 has 12 amino acids. The V end was cut by 0 bases, the J end by 12 bases, with 11 bases between. The CDR3 bases are TGTGCCAGCAGCTTAACGGGGTCCCTCCCTTTCTTT. Translation gives CASSLTGSLPFF.

The J gene is TRBJ2-3, the V gene TRBV28; weak D call: TRBD2 (5 bases). The V end lost 6 bases, the J end lost 1 base, and 17 bases lay between the germline ends. Germline V gene data show CDR1 as MDHEN and CDR2 as SYDVKM. CDR3 length: 16 amino acids. This CDR3 reads CASSTLLVPRTDTQYF. CDR3 bases: TGTGCCAGCAGCACTTTACTAGTTCCCCGCACAGATACGCAGTATTTT.

V gene TRBV2 combines with J gene TRBJ2-7, with 9 bases lining up with TRBD1. Germline V CDR1 and CDR2: SNHLY, FYNNEI. CDR3 size: 14 residues. The J segment lost 5 bases and the V segment lost 7 bases, leaving 9 bases of the junction unmatched. CDR3 in amino acids: CASTVTGGRDEQYF. The CDR3 region has the DNA TGTGCCAGCACCGTGACAGGGGGTAGGGACGAGCAGTACTTC.

The gene calls are TRBV7-9 and TRBJ2-1, with D possibly matching TRBD1 (6 bases). The germline CDR1 and CDR2 sequences are SEHNR and FQNEAQ (reference sequence). This CDR3 comprises 16 residues. V was shortened by 5 bases and J by 4 bases, with 18 bases between the two germline ends. CDR3 region: CASSHEYRALYNEQFF. The CDR3 DNA sequence: TGTGCCAGCAGCCACGAATACAGGGCACTTTACAATGAGCAGTTCTTC.

The CDR3 DNA is TGTGCCAGCAACTATAACCGGGAGTCTGAGCAGTTCTTC. Its protein is CASNYNRESEQFF. The genes are TRBV6-5 and TRBJ2-1; D may be TRBD2 (6 bases). The CDR3 totals 13 residues. CDR1 MNHEY and CDR2 SVGAGI come from the germline V gene. V shed 7 bases and J shed 9 bases, with 16 bases lying between them.

Within the sample, this clone is medium-sized. Germline and junction disagree at one end, which may indicate a read error. V is TRBV7-2 and J is TRBJ2-7; D perhaps matches TRBD2 (6 bases). CDR1 is SGHTA, CDR2 FQGNSA, per germline. The CDR3 extends over 9 amino acids. For the CDR3, the DNA is TGTGCCAGCAGCCCTGAGGAGGGATTC. It encodes CASSPEEGF.

A few counts support this clone. The rearrangement joins TRBV5-1 to TRBJ2-2, with 7 bases aligning to TRBD1. V dropped 4 bases and J dropped 1; count of bases not matched to a gene: 4. Germline CDR1 reads SGHRS; CDR2 reads YFSETQ. This CDR3 comprises 15 residues. CDR3 protein: CASSPWTGNTGELFF. The DNA for the CDR3 is TGCGCCAGCAGCCCCTGGACAGGGAACACCGGGGAGCTGTTTTTT.

This clone ranks as medium-sized. This sequence joins TRBV9 and TRBJ2-7, with 9 bases matching TRBD1. The CDR3 sequence is 15 residues long. CDR1 is SGDLS and CDR2 is YYNGEE in the germline V gene. Trimming at V came to 0 bases and at J to 3 bases, leaving 4 bases not matched to a gene. The CDR3 protein is CASSVEWGQGYEQYF. In DNA form, the CDR3 reads TGTGCCAGCAGCGTAGAATGGGGACAGGGCTACGAGCAGTACTTC.

The chain joins TRBV11-2 to TRBJ2-7; possibly TRBD2 for D (7 bases). V was shortened by 4 bases and J by 5 bases, with 12 bases between the two germline ends. The CDR3 runs 13 residues. Per the germline V gene, CDR1 is SGHAT and CDR2 is FQNNGV. This chain's CDR3 is CASSSRGGDEQYF. CDR3 bases: TGTGCCAGCAGCTCCAGGGGAGGGGACGAGCAGTACTTC.

The chain has TRBV7-8 and TRBJ1-5; unclear D gene. In germline, CDR1 is SGHVS, CDR2 FQNEAQ. The length of the CDR3 is 15 residues. The V end lost 3 bases, the J end lost 2 bases, and 11 bases lay between the germline ends. The CDR3 DNA is TGTGCCAGCAGCTTGAACCGGGCAGGCAATCAGCCCCAGCATTTT. This encodes CASSLNRAGNQPQHF.

J is TRBJ2-7 and V is TRBV6-1; 10 bases agree with TRBD1. Germline loops: CDR1 MNHNS, CDR2 SASEGT. Trimming at V came to 0 bases and at J to 5 bases, leaving 4 bases not matched to a gene. The CDR3 loop spans 15 amino acids. The CDR3 spells CASSEAAGTGDEQYF. The CDR3 DNA follows: TGTGCCAGCAGTGAAGCGGCCGGGACAGGGGACGAGCAGTACTTC.

The chain links TRBV6-6 to TRBJ1-5, with D perhaps TRBD1 (5 bases). Deletions cut 2 bases from V and 1 base from J, with 9 bases between. Germline assignment: CDR1 MNHNY and CDR2 SVGAGI (reference sequence). CDR3 length: 15 residues. The CDR3 sequence: CASSYGTHSNQPQHF. CDR3 sequence (DNA): TGTGCCAGCAGTTACGGGACCCACAGCAATCAGCCCCAGCATTTT.

The chain couples TRBV11-2 to TRBJ2-2; a weak D match, TRBD1 (5 bases). Trimming took 6 bases from V and 6 from J, leaving 11 bases between them. The length of the CDR3 is 13 residues. Germline V gene data show CDR1 as SGHAT and CDR2 as FQNNGV. In DNA form, the CDR3 reads TGTGCCAGCAGTCCGACAGTCTCCGGGGAGCTGTTTTTT. This sequence encodes CASSPTVSGELFF.

The chain recombines TRBV30 with TRBJ2-2; D is ambiguous. Trimming left V 5 bases short and J 6 bases short, with 7 bases between. The CDR3 covers 11 residues. Germline V gives CDR1 GTSNPN, CDR2 SVGIG (reference sequence). The DNA of the CDR3 is TGTGCCTGGGCCAGCCCCGGGGAGCTGTTTTTT. Residues: CAWASPGELFF. The full variable domain, rest sourced from reference TRBV30 and TRBJ2-2, is SQTIHQWPATLVQPVGSPLSLECTVEGTSNPNLYWYRQAAGRGLQLLFYSVGIGQISSEVPQNLSASRPQDRQFILSSKKLLLSDSGFYLCAWASPGELFFGEGSRLTVL.

The rearrangement uses TRBV14 and TRBJ1-5; D is ambiguous. Germline V gene sequence: CDR1 SGHDN, CDR2 FVKESK. V was shortened by 3 bases and J by 7 bases, with 10 bases between the two germline ends. The CDR3 extends over 13 amino acids. CDR3 protein: CASSQGVRQPQHF. In DNA form, the CDR3 reads TGTGCCAGCAGCCAGGGAGTGAGGCAGCCCCAGCATTTT.

V is TRBV15 and J is TRBJ2-1, with 9 bases matching TRBD2. Germline V lookup: CDR1 LNHNV, CDR2 YYDKDF (reference sequence). This CDR3 comprises 14 residues. V was clipped by 1 base and J by 9 bases; unmatched bases: 4. As DNA, the CDR3 is TGTGCCACCAGCAGAGTAGCGGGAGCAATTGAGCAGTTCTTC. The encoded protein is CATSRVAGAIEQFF. The full variable domain, in which reference TRBV15 and TRBJ2-1 provide the parts outside the CDR3, is DAMVIQNPRYQVTQFGKPVTLSCSQTLNHNVMYWYQQKSSQAPKLLFHYYDKDFNNEADTPDNFQSRRPNTSFCFLDIRSPGLGDTAMYLCATSRVAGAIEQFFGPGTRLTVL.

V and J are TRBV11-2 and TRBJ2-5, with 7 nucleotides matching TRBD2. V shed 5 bases and J 5 bases; nucleotides not matched to a gene: 14. Germline V gene data show CDR1 as SGHAT and CDR2 as FQNNGV. The CDR3 has 16 amino acids. The CDR3 sequence is CASSREETDLGETQYF. CDR3 DNA: TGTGCCAGCAGCCGGGAGGAAACCGACCTTGGGGAGACCCAGTACTTC.

The rearrangement joins TRBV5-1 to TRBJ1-3; the D is unclear. The CDR3 consists of 15 residues. CDR1 SGHRS and CDR2 YFSETQ come from the germline V gene. Trimming took off 4 bases at V and 0 bases at J, with 11 bases between the two ends. DNA for the CDR3: TGCGCCAGCAGCGAAGACACTTTCTCTGGAAACACCATATATTTT. The encoded protein is CASSEDTFSGNTIYF.

The rearrangement joins TRBV7-3 to TRBJ2-7, with D tentatively TRBD1 (6 bases). Between the trimmed V and J ends, which lost 5 bases and 2 bases, there was a span of 16 bases. This CDR3 comprises 15 residues. Germline CDR1 reads SGHTA; CDR2 reads FQGTGA. DNA for the CDR3: TGTGCCAGCAGCAGGGGGTCGAAGAGCCCCTACGAGCAGTACTTC. The encoded protein is CASSRGSKSPYEQYF.

The chain combines TRBV4-1 with TRBJ2-7; a possible D gene is TRBD1 (6 bases). With 3 bases removed from V and 7 bases from J, the gap between germline ends came to 19 bases. CDR3 length: 15 amino acids. The germline V gene encodes CDR1 MGHRA and CDR2 YSYEKL. DNA of the CDR3: TGCGCCAGCAGCCATCAGGGGTTTATAGTGTGGGAGCAGTACTTC. Protein product: CASSHQGFIVWEQYF.

This chain links TRBV7-8 with TRBJ1-6, with D perhaps TRBD1 (5 bases). Deletions cut 8 bases from V and 9 bases from J, with 23 bases between. The CDR3 has 16 residues. Germline values: CDR1 SGHVS, CDR2 FQNEAQ. The CDR3 reads CASSWIGGTASSPLHF. DNA of the CDR3: TGTGCCAGCTCCTGGATCGGGGGAACCGCGTCTTCACCCCTCCACTTT.